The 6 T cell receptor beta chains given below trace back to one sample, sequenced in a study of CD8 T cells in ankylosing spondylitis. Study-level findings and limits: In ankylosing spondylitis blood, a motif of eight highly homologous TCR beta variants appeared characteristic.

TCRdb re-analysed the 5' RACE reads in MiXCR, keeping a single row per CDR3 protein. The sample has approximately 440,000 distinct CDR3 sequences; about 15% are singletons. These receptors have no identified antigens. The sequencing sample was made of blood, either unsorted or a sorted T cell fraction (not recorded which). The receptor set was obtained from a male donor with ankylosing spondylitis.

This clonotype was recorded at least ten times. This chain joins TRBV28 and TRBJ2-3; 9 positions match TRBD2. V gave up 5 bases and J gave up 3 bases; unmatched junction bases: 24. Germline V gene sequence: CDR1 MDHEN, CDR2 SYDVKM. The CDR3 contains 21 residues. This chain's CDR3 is CASSPSAGGRRRGDRTDTQYF. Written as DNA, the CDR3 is TGTGCCAGCAGTCCGTCAGCGGGGGGCCGTAGGAGAGGGGATCGAACAGATACGCAGTATTTT.

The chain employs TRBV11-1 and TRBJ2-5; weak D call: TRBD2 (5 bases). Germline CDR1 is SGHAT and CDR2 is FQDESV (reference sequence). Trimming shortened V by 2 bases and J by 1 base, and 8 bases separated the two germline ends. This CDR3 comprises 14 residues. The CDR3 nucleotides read TGTGCCAGCAGCTTAATAGGACTCCAAGAGACCCAGTACTTC. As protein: CASSLIGLQETQYF.

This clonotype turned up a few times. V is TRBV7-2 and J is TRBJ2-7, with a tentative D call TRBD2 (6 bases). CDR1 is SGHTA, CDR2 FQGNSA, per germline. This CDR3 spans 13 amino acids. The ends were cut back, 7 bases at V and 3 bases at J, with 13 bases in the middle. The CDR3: CASNPSEGYEQYF. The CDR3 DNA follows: TGTGCCAGCAACCCCTCGGAGGGCTACGAGCAGTACTTC. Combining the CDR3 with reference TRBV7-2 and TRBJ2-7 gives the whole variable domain GAGVSQSPSNKVTEKGKDVELRCDPISGHTALYWYRQSLGQGLEFLIYFQGNSAPDKSGLPSDRFSAERTGGSVSTLTIQRTQQEDSAVYLCASNPSEGYEQYFGPGTRLTVT.

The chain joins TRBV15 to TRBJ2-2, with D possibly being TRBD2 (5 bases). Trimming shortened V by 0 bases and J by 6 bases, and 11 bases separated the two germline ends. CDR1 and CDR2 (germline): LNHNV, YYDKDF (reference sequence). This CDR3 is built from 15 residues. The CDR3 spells CATSRDYDGAGELFF. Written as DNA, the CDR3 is TGTGCCACCAGCAGAGACTATGACGGGGCCGGGGAGCTGTTTTTT.

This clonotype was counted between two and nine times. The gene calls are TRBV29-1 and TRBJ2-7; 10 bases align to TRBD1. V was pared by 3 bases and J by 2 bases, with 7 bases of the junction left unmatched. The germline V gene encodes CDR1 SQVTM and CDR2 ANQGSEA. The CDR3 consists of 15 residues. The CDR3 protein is CSVEVGDRGPYEQYF. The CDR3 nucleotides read TGCAGCGTTGAGGTAGGGGACAGGGGTCCCTACGAGCAGTACTTC.

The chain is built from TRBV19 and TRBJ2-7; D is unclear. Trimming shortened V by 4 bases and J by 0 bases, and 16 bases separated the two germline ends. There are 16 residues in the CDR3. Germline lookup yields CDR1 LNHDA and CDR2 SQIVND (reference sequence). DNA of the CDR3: TGTGCCAGTAGTAACCACGGACGTGGGATCTCCTACGAGCAGTACTTC. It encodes CASSNHGRGISYEQYF.